The present T cell receptor (beta chain) was sequenced within a study of cytomegalovirus exposure and HLA in healthy donors. V was cut by 4 bases and J by 0 bases, with 10 bases left in between. The CDR3 has 14 amino acids. From germline, CDR1 is SGHRS and CDR2 YFSETQ. The PCR had 60 Vbeta and 13 Jbeta primers. Generated by immunoSEQ multiplex PCR, the TCRdb table keeps only in-frame clones and is missing some. The data contain some 150,000 clones, about 77% of them singletons. The genes are TRBV5-1 and TRBJ2-5, with a tentative D call TRBD2 (6 bases). The sample taken for sequencing was PBMCs. The receptor's source is a female donor in good health and CMV-seronegative. The CDR3 sequence is CASSAGQYQETQYF. DNA for the CDR3: TGCGCCAGCAGCGCGGGGCAGTACCAAGAGACCCAGTACTTC.